This TCR beta chain was sequenced during a study of regulatory T cells in long-lasting Graves disease. The CDR3 length is 13 residues. CDR1 SGHRS and CDR2 YFSETQ come from the germline V gene. V shed 3 bases and J shed 0 bases, with 6 bases lying between them. General study points: Analyses excluded thyroid tissue, covering peripheral blood alone. Persistent disease samples used TRBV28, TRBJ1-2 and TRBJ2-5 preferentially.

In this sample, this clonotype turned up many times. Its antigen is currently unknown. Described time point: persistent/refractory GD, antithyroid drugs over 5 years with positive TRAb. Researchers made the TCR library from RNA that was extracted from PBMCs. Researchers made TCR beta libraries by using iRepertoire HTBI primers and running Arm-PCR on CDR3 regions. TCRdb fed the multiplex PCR reads into MiXCR, producing one record per CDR3 protein. This table holds around 450,000 distinct CDR3 sequences, roughly 21% found once. The sample consisted of peripheral blood mononuclear cells (PBMCs), taken when the disease was refractory, from a patient treated with antithyroid drugs. The chain couples TRBV5-1 to TRBJ1-1; no reliable D call. The receptor was isolated from a female donor with Graves disease. The chain's CDR3 is CASSSPMNTEAFF. The CDR3 region has the DNA TGCGCCAGCAGCTCCCCTATGAACACTGAAGCTTTCTTT.